Below are 27 T cell receptor beta chains sequenced from a single sample in a study of shared clonotypes between healthy human individuals. Clones were read by immunoSEQ multiplex PCR, and TCRdb kept only the in-frame ones, dropping some. Counted here are about 1.5 million clones, 96% occurring once; the ten biggest clones make up 0.95% to 1.5%. Sequenced material: naive CD4+ T cells sorted from blood. Stated subset: CD45RA+ positively selected. The source of these receptors is a man aged 25 to 45 in good health.

The chain employs TRBV29-1 and TRBJ1-5; 7 nucleotides line up with TRBD1. Trimming cost V 1 base and J 0 bases; bases outside gene matches: 27. Germline V gene data show CDR1 as SQVTM and CDR2 as ANQGSEA. The CDR3 runs to 23 residues. The CDR3 DNA sequence: TGCAGCGTTGAAGTCGGTACTACAGGGGAGATAACTCTTGGGCGCTATAGCAATCAGCCCCAGCATTTT. Residues: CSVEVGTTGEITLGRYSNQPQHF.

The J gene is TRBJ2-5, the V gene TRBV28; the match to TRBD2 covers 9 bases. Germline CDR1 reads MDHEN; CDR2 reads SYDVKM. V lost 8 bases, J lost 6 bases, and 22 bases stayed unmatched. The CDR3 covers 18 residues. CDR3 protein: CASPPLGLAGNLIKTQYF. The CDR3 region has the DNA TGTGCCAGCCCTCCCTTGGGTCTAGCGGGAAATCTCATAAAGACCCAGTACTTC.

This chain connects TRBV5-4 to TRBJ2-1; TRBD2 matches 11 bases. Losses at the gene ends were 6 bases for V and 1 base for J; bases not matched to a gene: 12. The CDR3 covers 18 residues. From germline, CDR1 is SGHNT and CDR2 YYREEE (reference sequence). CDR3: CASTFTSGSSWSYNEQFF. In DNA, the CDR3 is TGTGCCAGCACCTTCACTAGCGGGAGTTCGTGGTCCTACAATGAGCAGTTCTTC.

The sample holds one count of this clone. The CDR3 loop reads CASSSRGPNEQYF. For the CDR3, the DNA is TGTGCCAGCAGCTCCAGAGGGCCCAACGAGCAGTACTTC. The chain carries TRBV5-8 and TRBJ2-7, with D possibly matching TRBD2 (5 bases). V was trimmed by 3 bases and J by 5 bases, leaving 12 bases between them. The CDR3 extends over 13 amino acids. In germline, CDR1 is SGHTS, CDR2 YDEGEE.

On this clone itself: Other DNA sequences from this sample encode an identical CDR3 as well. The V and J genes are TRBV7-9 and TRBJ2-1; 11 nucleotides match TRBD2. Germline CDR1 reads SEHNR; CDR2 reads FQNEAQ (reference sequence). V gave up 5 bases and J gave up 7 bases; unmatched junction bases: 7. This CDR3 is built from 15 residues. CDR3 amino acids: CASSRTSGRPNEQFF. CDR3 in DNA: TGTGCCAGCAGCAGGACTAGCGGGCGGCCTAATGAGCAGTTCTTC.

The chain couples TRBV14 to TRBJ1-1; 7 bases map to TRBD1. The junction had 12 bases not matched to a gene; V was cut back by 4 bases and J by 7 bases. Germline V gene sequence: CDR1 SGHDN, CDR2 FVKESK. The CDR3 contains 15 residues. In DNA, the CDR3 is TGTGCCAGCAGCCCATCAGGCAAGGGGGCGGTTGAAGCTTTCTTT. This sequence encodes CASSPSGKGAVEAFF.

The gene calls are TRBV19 and TRBJ1-2; 10 positions match TRBD1. The ends lost 5 bases at V and 8 bases at J; junction bases unmatched: 11. The CDR3 is 15 amino acids. Germline lookup yields CDR1 LNHDA and CDR2 SQIVND (reference sequence). This CDR3 is CASSLTPGQGTGYTF. DNA of the CDR3: TGTGCCAGTAGTTTAACACCGGGACAGGGGACGGGCTACACCTTC.

The chain is built from TRBV9 and TRBJ2-7; the D is unclear. From germline, CDR1 is SGDLS and CDR2 YYNGEE. Deletions cut 4 bases from V and 3 bases from J, with 11 bases between. The CDR3 is 13 residues long. The CDR3 DNA follows: TGTGCCAGCAGCCCTAGACTTGGCTACGAGCAGTACTTC. It specifies CASSPRLGYEQYF. The full variable domain, rest sourced from reference TRBV9 and TRBJ2-7, is DSGVTQTPKHLITATGQRVTLRCSPRSGDLSVYWYQQSLDQGLQFLIQYYNGEERAKGNILERFSAQQFPDLHSELNLSSLELGDSALYFCASSPRLGYEQYFGPGTRLTVT.

The chain uses TRBV30 and TRBJ2-4; 10 bases agree with TRBD2. J lost 7 bases, V lost 1 base, and 16 bases had no gene match. The CDR3 runs to 18 residues. Germline-derived CDR1 and CDR2 are GTSNPN and SVGIG (reference sequence). The CDR3 region is CAWSEPSGRYIAGNIQYF. The CDR3 coding sequence is TGTGCCTGGAGTGAACCTAGCGGGAGATATATAGCGGGGAACATTCAGTACTTC.

The chain joins TRBV6-5 to TRBJ2-7, with 12 bases lining up with TRBD2. Per the germline V gene, CDR1 is MNHEY and CDR2 is SVGAGI. V shed 6 bases and J 6 bases; nucleotides not matched to a gene: 9. The CDR3 covers 15 residues. CDR3 sequence: CASRDLAGGPGEQYF. CDR3 nucleotides: TGTGCCAGCAGAGATCTAGCGGGAGGGCCTGGCGAGCAGTACTTC.

This chain uses TRBV6-6 with TRBJ1-2; D gene uncertain. From germline, CDR1 is MNHNY and CDR2 SVGAGI (reference sequence). The CDR3 consists of 15 residues. V lost 6 bases and J lost 0, with 14 bases in between. In DNA form, the CDR3 reads TGTGCCAGCAGGTCACAAGGAGAGGCTAACTATGGCTACACCTTC. It translates to CASRSQGEANYGYTF.

This clone was seen once. At one boundary the junction diverges from the germline segment, which might be a read error. V and J are TRBV27 and TRBJ2-1, with D unresolved. This CDR3 contains 15 residues. Germline CDR1 MNHEY, CDR2 SMNVEV (reference sequence). The CDR3 region has the DNA TGTGCCAGCAGTCCTCTCCCGCTACTCTACAGTGAGCAGTTCTTC. It yields the protein CASSPLPLLYSEQFF.

The chain links TRBV5-6 to TRBJ1-1; 7 bases fit TRBD1. Germline CDR1 and CDR2: SGHDT and YYEEEE. The V segment lost 1 base and the J segment 4 bases; nucleotides outside the gene matches: 7. There are 15 residues in the CDR3. CDR3: CASSLSTGYGTEAFF. DNA for the CDR3: TGTGCCAGCAGCTTGTCGACAGGGTACGGCACTGAAGCTTTCTTT.

This clone was picked up a small number of times. The chain joins TRBV2 to TRBJ2-6; D is unclear. The V end was cut by 8 bases, the J end by 4 bases, with 15 bases between. The CDR3 length is 15 residues. From germline, CDR1 is SNHLY and CDR2 FYNNEI. CDR3 region: CASSPERSGANVLTF. DNA of the CDR3: TGTGCCAGCTCCCCGGAGAGGTCCGGGGCCAACGTCCTGACTTTC.

The chain combines TRBV5-1 with TRBJ1-4, with D hard to call. Trimming removed 3 bases at V and 1 base at J, with 10 bases between. The CDR3 has 15 amino acids. Germline CDR1 and CDR2: SGHRS and YFSETQ. In DNA, the CDR3 is TGCGCCAGCAGCTCGCTGCGCCGAACTAATGAAAAACTGTTTTTT. Protein product: CASSSLRRTNEKLFF.

The chain uses TRBV4-2 and TRBJ1-1; weak D call: TRBD1 (6 bases). Germline V gene lookup returns CDR1 LGHNA and CDR2 YNFKEQ. V gave up 0 bases and J gave up 1 base, with 24 bases separating them. CDR3 length: 20 amino acids. The CDR3 DNA reads TGTGCCAGCAGCCAAGATCCCTTGCGGGGGGCACGGGGTACGAACACTGAAGCTTTCTTT. Its protein product is CASSQDPLRGARGTNTEAFF.

CDR3 sequence: CASSLNGRSGNTIYF. CDR3 DNA sequence: TGTGCCAGCAGCTTAAATGGGCGCTCTGGAAACACCATATATTTT. The chain uses TRBV7-3 and TRBJ1-3, with D unresolved. Germline lookup yields CDR1 SGHTA and CDR2 FQGTGA. Trimming left V 1 base short and J 0 bases short, with 7 bases between. This CDR3 contains 15 residues.

Turning to this clone: This CDR3 is also generated by other DNA sequences in the sample. The rearrangement uses TRBV18 and TRBJ2-7; the D is unclear. CDR1 is KGHSH and CDR2 is LQKENI in the germline V gene. The CDR3 consists of 12 residues. V gave up 2 bases and J gave up 6 bases, with 8 bases separating them. CDR3 in amino acids: CASSPTGSEQYF. The DNA for the CDR3 is TGTGCCAGCTCACCAACGGGTTCCGAGCAGTACTTC.

This clone has just one count. The J gene is TRBJ2-7, the V gene TRBV19; D unresolved. Trimming removed 6 bases from V and 3 bases from J, with 15 bases in between. This CDR3 is built from 14 residues. Per the germline V gene, CDR1 is LNHDA and CDR2 is SQIVND (reference sequence). CDR3 DNA: TGTGCCAGTAGGGAGTCACCCGCCCTCTACGAGCAGTACTTC. Translating it yields CASRESPALYEQYF. The whole variable domain, remainder taken from reference TRBV19 and TRBJ2-7, is DGGITQSPKYLFRKEGQNVTLSCEQNLNHDAMYWYRQDPGQGLRLIYYSQIVNDFQKGDIAEGYSVSREKKESFPLTVTSAQKNPTAFYLCASRESPALYEQYFGPGTRLTVT.

This sequence joins TRBV7-6 and TRBJ2-1; no reliable D call. In germline, CDR1 is SGHVS, CDR2 FNYEAQ. The CDR3 contains 14 residues. With 5 bases removed from V and 6 bases from J, the gap between germline ends came to 14 bases. The CDR3 is CASSISRVRNEQFF. CDR3 nucleotides: TGTGCCAGCAGCATAAGTAGGGTCCGCAATGAGCAGTTCTTC.

This clone was recorded only once. The rearrangement links TRBV5-1 to TRBJ1-1; D not certain. CDR1 is SGHRS, CDR2 YFSETQ, per germline. The V end lost 4 bases, the J end lost 0 bases, and 16 bases lay between the germline ends. CDR3 size: 16 residues. The CDR3 DNA reads TGCGCCAGCAGCAGCTCCGGGGTACAGATGAACACTGAAGCTTTCTTT. Protein: CASSSSGVQMNTEAFF.

Worth noting for this clone: Other DNA sequences in the sample encode the same CDR3. The V and J genes are TRBV10-3 and TRBJ2-5, with D unresolved. The germline CDR1 and CDR2 sequences are ENHRY and SYGVKD. Trimming removed 5 bases from V and 4 bases from J, with 8 bases in between. The CDR3 has 12 amino acids. Here the CDR3 DNA reads TGTGCCATCAGTCGGAGCCTAGAGACCCAGTACTTC. Translating gives CAISRSLETQYF.

The rearrangement links TRBV2 to TRBJ1-4, with unresolved D. Trimming removed 5 bases from V and 0 bases from J, with 7 bases in between. This CDR3 has 14 amino acids. Germline lookup yields CDR1 SNHLY and CDR2 FYNNEI. The CDR3 region is CASSKTPTNEKLFF. CDR3 nucleotides: TGTGCCAGCAGTAAAACTCCAACTAATGAAAAACTGTTTTTT.

The chain is built from TRBV5-1 and TRBJ2-1, with 9 bases lining up with TRBD1. The V segment lost 9 bases and the J segment 8 bases; nucleotides outside the gene matches: 18. Germline V gene data show CDR1 as SGHRS and CDR2 as YFSETQ. The length of the CDR3 is 16 residues. The CDR3 loop is CATLRRPGQGLDEQFF. As DNA, the CDR3 is TGCGCCACGCTACGGAGACCGGGACAGGGACTGGATGAGCAGTTCTTC. Based on the CDR3 plus reference TRBV5-1 and TRBJ2-1, the full variable domain is KAGVTQTPRYLIKTRGQQVTLSCSPISGHRSVSWYQQTPGQGLQFLFEYFSETQRNKGNFPGRFSGRQFSNSRSEMNVSTLELGDSALYLCATLRRPGQGLDEQFFGPGTRLTVL.

The chain couples TRBV5-4 to TRBJ2-7; weak D call: TRBD1 (5 bases). Per the germline V gene, CDR1 is SGHNT and CDR2 is YYREEE (reference sequence). Trimming stripped 0 bases from V and 7 bases from J, with 14 bases between. This CDR3 is 14 amino acids long. CDR3 in amino acids: CASSLGSRVGEQYF. The CDR3 nucleotides read TGTGCCAGCAGCTTGGGTTCCAGGGTTGGGGAGCAGTACTTC.

The chain has TRBV6-5 and TRBJ1-1; TRBD1 agrees at 7 bases. The junction had 12 bases not matched to a gene; V was cut back by 4 bases and J by 4 bases. There are 16 residues in the CDR3. Germline loops: CDR1 MNHEY, CDR2 SVGAGI. DNA of the CDR3: TGTGCCAGCAGTTTTACCCAGGGGGTACGGAGCACTGAAGCTTTCTTT. Encoded protein: CASSFTQGVRSTEAFF.

The J gene is TRBJ2-1, the V gene TRBV2; possibly TRBD1 for D (6 bases). CDR1 is SNHLY, CDR2 FYNNEI, per germline. V gave up 7 bases and J gave up 9 bases, with 19 bases separating them. The CDR3 is made up of 14 amino acids. The CDR3 sequence: CASKSSQGIGEQFF. The CDR3 DNA follows: TGTGCCAGCAAATCGAGTCAGGGGATTGGTGAGCAGTTCTTC.